These 23 T cell receptor beta chains originate from one sample sequenced in a study of patients and donors after allogeneic stem cell transplantation. A single record per CDR3 protein comes from TCRdb applying MiXCR to the RT-PCR reads. The top ten hold around 33% of the sample, which has some 17,000 distinct CDR3 sequences, 27% seen once. Source material: blood, either unsorted or a sorted T cell fraction (not recorded which). Receptors originate from a human donor who was either an allogeneic HSCT recipient or a stem cell or donor lymphocyte infusion donor (not recorded which). It is not recorded whose cells these are; they may come from a transplant donor.

In this sample, this clonotype turned up a few times. CDR3 amino acids: CASSYGDFPYGYTF. The CDR3 DNA follows: TGTGCCAGCAGCTACGGGGACTTCCCCTATGGCTACACCTTC. V and J are TRBV5-5 and TRBJ1-2; D may be TRBD1 (5 bases). Trimming stripped 3 bases from V and 4 bases from J, with 13 bases between. The germline V gene has CDR1 SGHKS and CDR2 YYEKEE (reference sequence). CDR3 size: 14 residues.

This clonotype was counted between two and nine times. This chain connects TRBV10-3 to TRBJ1-2; TRBD1 matches at 7 bases. V lost 6 bases and J lost 4; bases outside the gene matches: 2. CDR3 length equals 12 residues. Per the germline V gene, CDR1 is ENHRY and CDR2 is SYGVKD. The CDR3 loop is CAISGDSYGYTF. The CDR3 coding sequence is TGTGCCATCAGCGGGGACAGCTATGGCTACACCTTC.

This clonotype was detected only a few times. J is TRBJ1-5 and V is TRBV10-3; D gene unclear. This CDR3 region has 14 residues. V was cut by 1 base and J by 6 bases, with 10 bases left in between. Germline V gene sequence: CDR1 ENHRY, CDR2 SYGVKD. The CDR3 is CAISEWEEAQPQHF. Written as DNA, the CDR3 is TGTGCCATCAGTGAGTGGGAGGAGGCTCAGCCCCAGCATTTT.

This clonotype was picked up a small number of times. This sequence joins TRBV18 and TRBJ1-1; possibly TRBD1 for D (5 bases). This CDR3 is built from 15 residues. Germline V gives CDR1 KGHSH, CDR2 LQKENI. The V gene lost 1 base and the J gene lost 0 bases, with 9 bases spanning the gap. CDR3 sequence reads: CASSPQGRMNTEAFF. CDR3 DNA sequence: TGTGCCAGCTCACCACAGGGGAGAATGAACACTGAAGCTTTCTTT. The complete variable domain, with remaining parts taken from reference TRBV18 and TRBJ1-1, reads NAGVMQNPRHLVRRRGQEARLRCSPMKGHSHVYWYRQLPEEGLKFMVYLQKENIIDESGMPKERFSAEFPKEGPSILRIQQVVRGDSAAYFCASSPQGRMNTEAFFGQGTRLTVV.

A remark on this clonotype: A clone one base away is much larger, so this may be a read error. The rearrangement links TRBV12-3 or TRBV12-4 to TRBJ1-2; D ambiguous. The CDR3 is 14 amino acids. The CDR3 here is CACSLARLAYGYTF. CDR3 nucleotides: TGTGCCTGCAGTTTAGCGAGGCTCGCCTATGGCTACACCTTC.

This clonotype has just a few counts. The chain has TRBV28 and TRBJ1-1, with unresolved D. Germline V CDR1 and CDR2: MDHEN, SYDVKM. V was trimmed by 6 bases and J by 0 bases, leaving 11 bases between them. This CDR3 is 14 amino acids long. CDR3 DNA: TGTGCCAGCAGCACGTATGCGGTGAACACTGAAGCTTTCTTT. Translating gives CASSTYAVNTEAFF. The entire variable domain, with the rest obtained from reference TRBV28 and TRBJ1-1, is as follows: DVKVTQSSRYLVKRTGEKVFLECVQDMDHENMFWYRQDPGLGLRLIYFSYDVKMKEKGDIPEGYSVSREKKERFSLILESASTNQTSMYLCASSTYAVNTEAFFGQGTRLTVV.

This clonotype was observed many times. This chain links TRBV28 with TRBJ1-6; tentative D call: TRBD1 (5 bases). This CDR3 is built from 13 residues. V gave up 6 bases and J gave up 7 bases, with 10 bases separating them. Germline-derived CDR1 and CDR2 are MDHEN and SYDVKM. CDR3 nucleotides: TGTGCCAGCAGGACCGGGGGAAATTCACCCCTCCACTTT. This translates into CASRTGGNSPLHF.

V gene TRBV4-2 combines with J gene TRBJ1-6; 7 bases map to TRBD1. V shed 3 bases, J shed 8 bases, and the junction held 16 bases outside the gene matches. The CDR3 has 18 residues. Germline V CDR1 and CDR2: LGHNA, YNFKEQ. CDR3 sequence (DNA): TGTGCCAGCAGCCATCGGTGGGGAGGGGGCGAATACCATTCACCCCTCCACTTT. Translating gives CASSHRWGGGEYHSPLHF.

This clonotype has at least ten counts. The chain recombines TRBV12-3 or TRBV12-4 with TRBJ1-5; D is uncertain. The CDR3 extends over 16 amino acids. Deletions cut 0 bases from V and 2 bases from J, with 11 bases between. This CDR3 reads CASSLAMIKRNQPQHF. The DNA for the CDR3 is TGTGCCAGCAGTTTAGCGATGATAAAACGCAATCAGCCCCAGCATTTT.

This clonotype was found many times. The V call is TRBV7-2, the J call TRBJ1-2, with D uncertain. V lost 1 base and J lost 3, with 15 bases in between. The CDR3 extends over 16 amino acids. The germline CDR1 and CDR2 sequences are SGHTA and FQGNSA. CDR3 in amino acids: CASSLVPKRRDYGYTF. As DNA, the CDR3 is TGTGCCAGCAGCTTAGTCCCGAAGAGACGCGACTATGGCTACACCTTC.

This clonotype was seen a few times. The gene calls are TRBV5-1 and TRBJ1-2; 7 bases map to TRBD1. This CDR3 comprises 12 residues. Trimming cost V 4 bases and J 8 bases; bases outside gene matches: 5. CDR1 and CDR2 (germline): SGHRS, YFSETQ. CDR3 loop: CASSRDRRGYTF. The CDR3 DNA reads TGCGCCAGCAGCCGGGACAGACGGGGCTACACCTTC.

The chain recombines TRBV6-5 with TRBJ2-4, with 8 bases identical to TRBD1. V shed 5 bases and J 3 bases; nucleotides not matched to a gene: 15. Germline V CDR1 and CDR2: MNHEY, SVGAGI. CDR3 length: 18 residues. The CDR3 coding sequence is TGTGCCAGCAGTCTCGTCAGGGGGCGTCTGGATGGCAAAAACATTCAGTACTTC. Its translation: CASSLVRGRLDGKNIQYF.

This clonotype appeared many times. The rearrangement uses TRBV20-1 and TRBJ1-1; D unclear. This CDR3 spans 12 amino acids. V shed 3 bases and J shed 9 bases, with 14 bases lying between them. CDR1 is DFQATT, CDR2 SNEGSKA, per germline (reference sequence). This chain's CDR3 is CSASPARGKAFF. The CDR3, as DNA: TGCAGTGCTAGCCCCGCTCGGGGAAAAGCTTTCTTT.

The chain joins TRBV3-1 to TRBJ1-1; no definite D call. CDR3 length: 16 amino acids. Trimming stripped 0 bases from V and 1 base from J, with 12 bases between. Germline V gene data show CDR1 as LGHDT and CDR2 as YNNKEL (reference sequence). For the CDR3, the DNA is TGTGCCAGCAGCCAAGAGTCCGGGCTCTCGAACACTGAAGCTTTCTTT. It translates to CASSQESGLSNTEAFF.

The genes are TRBV11-3 and TRBJ2-3, with D possibly matching TRBD2 (5 bases). Per germline, CDR1 SGHNT and CDR2 YENEEA. The CDR3 runs 15 residues. V was trimmed by 5 bases and J by 1 base, leaving 13 bases between them. In nucleotides, the CDR3 is TGTGCCAGCAGCCCCCGGGGTTCCGGCACAGATACGCAGTATTTT. This gives the protein CASSPRGSGTDTQYF.

The chain employs TRBV4-1 and TRBJ1-5, with 7 bases that match TRBD1. This CDR3 region has 15 residues. Germline lookup yields CDR1 MGHRA and CDR2 YSYEKL. Losses at the gene ends were 1 base for V and 4 bases for J; bases not matched to a gene: 4. CDR3 in amino acids: CASSQGQGWNQPQHF. CDR3 DNA: TGCGCCAGCAGCCAAGGACAGGGTTGGAATCAGCCCCAGCATTTT.

This sequence joins TRBV5-4 and TRBJ1-1, with unresolved D. In germline, CDR1 is SGHNT, CDR2 YYREEE (reference sequence). Between the trimmed V and J ends, which lost 0 bases and 4 bases, there was a span of 10 bases. The CDR3 loop spans 14 amino acids. CDR3 loop: CASSLAGGVTEAFF. In DNA, the CDR3 is TGTGCCAGCAGCTTGGCAGGCGGGGTCACTGAAGCTTTCTTT.

This clonotype is classed as medium-sized. The gene calls are TRBV28 and TRBJ1-4, with no clear D. Germline V lookup: CDR1 MDHEN, CDR2 SYDVKM. V gave up 3 bases and J gave up 5 bases, with 13 bases separating them. There are 15 residues in the CDR3. CDR3 in DNA: TGTGCCAGCAGTTTCGGAGGGTCCCTGAATGAAAAACTGTTTTTT. It is translated as CASSFGGSLNEKLFF.

The V and J genes are TRBV4-1 and TRBJ1-3, with a possible D match to TRBD1 (5 bases). V was pared by 4 bases and J by 4 bases, with 11 bases between. This CDR3 is 14 amino acids long. Germline loops: CDR1 MGHRA, CDR2 YSYEKL. CDR3 nucleotides: TGCGCCAGCAGCCCAGGACATCTCGGAAACACCATATATTTT. Translating it yields CASSPGHLGNTIYF.

This chain's CDR3 is CSARDELAKGELFF. The DNA of the CDR3 is TGCAGTGCTAGAGATGAACTAGCGAAGGGGGAGCTGTTTTTT. The V and J genes are TRBV20-1 and TRBJ2-2; the match to TRBD2 covers 7 bases. The germline V gene encodes CDR1 DFQATT and CDR2 SNEGSKA (reference sequence). The CDR3 has 14 amino acids. The V and J ends lost 0 bases and 8 bases, in that order; junction bases with no gene match: 6.

By its share, this clonotype is medium-sized (0.01 to 0.1%). The chain joins TRBV7-9 to TRBJ1-4; 7 nucleotides match TRBD1. Germline CDR1 and CDR2: SEHNR and FQNEAQ (reference sequence). V gave up 5 bases and J gave up 3 bases; unmatched junction bases: 6. CDR3 length equals 15 residues. CDR3 sequence reads: CASSRRQGANEKLFF. CDR3 bases: TGTGCCAGCAGCCGAAGACAGGGTGCTAATGAAAAACTGTTTTTT.

The chain couples TRBV7-6 to TRBJ2-5; 7 bases match TRBD1. The CDR3 is made up of 15 amino acids. CDR1 and CDR2 (germline): SGHVS, FNYEAQ. J gave up 5 bases and V 0 bases, and 6 bases lay outside the gene matches. The CDR3 DNA sequence: TGTGCCAGCAGCTTAGCACAGGGGAGATGGGAGACCCAGTACTTC. This gives the protein CASSLAQGRWETQYF.

Many counts were recorded for this clonotype. The rearrangement uses TRBV12-3 or TRBV12-4 and TRBJ1-1; D gene unclear. This CDR3 has 11 residues. V lost 3 bases to trimming and J lost 5 bases, with 4 bases between them. The chain's CDR3 is CASSLRTEAFF. The CDR3 region has the DNA TGTGCCAGCAGTTTGCGTACTGAAGCTTTCTTT.